The clone carrying this T cell receptor beta chain was seen ten or more times. A second PCR, run for about 6 to 11 cycles, used a sample-barcoded 5' primer plus a J-beta primer mix. TCRdb used MiXCR to reprocess the 5' RACE reads, holding one entry per CDR3 protein. The sample lists 600,000 or so distinct CDR3 sequences; approximately 30% were seen once. Healthy Caucasians from Russia aged roughly 6 to 95 served as donors. With each sample, at least 5 micrograms of total RNA were extracted. This specimen comes from a study of blood T cells in healthy people across ages. This CDR3 spans 13 amino acids. In germline, CDR1 is MRHNA, CDR2 SNTAGT. V was pared by 4 bases and J by 8 bases, with 11 bases between.

The chain couples TRBV6-4 to TRBJ1-4, with D unresolved. The source of this sequence is a woman at least 80 years old in good health. The sequencing input was blood. CDR3 sequence reads: CASSVDGGEKLFF. Written as DNA, the CDR3 is TGTGCCAGCAGTGTAGACGGAGGAGAAAAACTGTTTTTT.